This T cell receptor (beta chain) was obtained from a study of T-cell memory formation after mild COVID-19. Study context: Across donors, TCR clusters were largely donor specific. Study-level points and caveats: Pre-infection memory carried some responding clones, suggesting that cross-reactive memory joined.

Using its own MiXCR run on the 5' RACE reads, TCRdb lists one record per CDR3 protein. This sample has 210,000 or so distinct CDR3 sequences, with approximately 10% found just once. This clonotype was seen a handful of times. Its antigen is currently unknown. Germline CDR1 SGHVS, CDR2 FQNEAQ. The CDR3 totals 15 residues. Trimming removed 1 base from V and 6 bases from J, with 13 bases in between. The sample taken for sequencing was PBMCs or a T cell subset sorted from them (not recorded which). This chain joins TRBV7-8 and TRBJ1-5; D not resolved. The origin of this receptor is a young man who had mild COVID-19 (a few samples of this study predate the infection). Cell type and time point are not known. CDR3: CASSLVEGMFQPQHF. DNA of the CDR3: TGTGCCAGCAGCTTAGTGGAGGGAATGTTTCAGCCCCAGCATTTT.